This T cell receptor beta chain was observed in a study of blood T cell repertoires in COVID-19. Study at large: Sources were T cells, B-cell-depleted T cells, or PBMCs; the material itself was cDNA or gDNA.

Between the trimmed V and J ends, which lost 2 bases and 4 bases, there was a span of 7 bases. The CDR3 is 13 amino acids. Looked up from germline, CDR1 is SGHRS and CDR2 is YFSETQ. TCRdb's copy holds only in-frame clones and misses some; the assay was immunoSEQ multiplex PCR. The sample yields about 260,000 clones, approximately 90% seen once. The receptor's source is a man aged 35-49 years who had been exposed to COVID-19. The rearrangement links TRBV5-1 to TRBJ1-3; weak D call: TRBD1 (5 bases). The sample comprised PBMCs or T cells enriched from blood (not recorded which). DNA for the CDR3: TGCGCCAGCAGCTTTAGGGGCGGAAACACCATATATTTT. Amino acids: CASSFRGGNTIYF.